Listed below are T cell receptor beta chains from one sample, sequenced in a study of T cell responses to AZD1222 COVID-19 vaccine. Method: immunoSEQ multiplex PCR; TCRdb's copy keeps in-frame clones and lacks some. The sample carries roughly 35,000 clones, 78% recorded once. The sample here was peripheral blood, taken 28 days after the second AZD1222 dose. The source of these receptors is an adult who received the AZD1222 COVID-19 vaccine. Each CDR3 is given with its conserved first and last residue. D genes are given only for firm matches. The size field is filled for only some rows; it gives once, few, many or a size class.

CDR3: CASSVTVNTEAFF; DNA: TGTGCCAGCAGCGTGACAGTTAACACTGAAGCTTTCTTT; D: -; J: TRBJ1-1; V: TRBV9; size: once
CDR3: CASSLGAGINEKLFF; DNA: TGTGCCAGCAGCTTAGGGGCAGGGATTAATGAAAAACTGTTTTTT; D: -; J: TRBJ1-4; V: TRBV11-2; size: -
CDR3: CASSQYPAGNSYEQYF; DNA: TGTGCCAGCAGCCAATACCCCGCAGGGAATTCCTACGAGCAGTACTTC; D: -; J: TRBJ2-7; V: TRBV14; size: few
CDR3: CASSPMSRGRTEAFF; DNA: TGTGCCAGCAGCCCCATGAGCAGGGGGCGAACTGAAGCTTTCTTT; D: TRBD1; J: TRBJ1-1; V: TRBV3-1/TRBV3-2; size: few
CDR3: CAISDSRASGDTQYF; DNA: TGTGCCATCAGTGACTCACGGGCTAGCGGAGATACGCAGTATTTT; D: TRBD2; J: TRBJ2-3; V: TRBV10-3; size: once
CDR3: CASTNGGPSEAFF; DNA: TGTGCCAGCACCAACGGGGGGCCTTCTGAAGCTTTCTTT; D: -; J: TRBJ1-1; V: TRBV6-5; size: medium-sized
CDR3: CASSQGQTQYF; DNA: TGTGCCAGCAGCCAAGGTCAGACCCAGTACTTC; D: -; J: TRBJ2-5; V: TRBV3-1/TRBV3-2; size: -
CDR3: CASSHYPPEANYGYTF; DNA: TGTGCCAGCAGCCATTATCCACCCGAAGCTAACTATGGCTACACCTTC; D: -; J: TRBJ1-2; V: TRBV3-1/TRBV3-2; size: -
CDR3: CASSLVPQGSISGANVLTF; DNA: TGTGCCAGCAGCTTAGTCCCGCAGGGCTCTATCTCTGGGGCCAACGTCCTGACTTTC; D: -; J: TRBJ2-6; V: TRBV7-2; size: -
CDR3: CASRALAGYYNEQFF; DNA: TGTGCCAGCAGGGCACTGGCGGGTTACTACAATGAGCAGTTCTTC; D: -; J: TRBJ2-1; V: TRBV27; size: -
CDR3: CAWSTRGGGSPQHF; DNA: TGTGCCTGGAGCACACGGGGCGGAGGGTCGCCCCAGCATTTT; D: -; J: TRBJ1-5; V: TRBV30; size: once
CDR3: CASSPKGAGDSYEQYF; DNA: TGTGCCAGCAGCCCAAAGGGGGCGGGTGACTCCTACGAGCAGTACTTC; D: TRBD1; J: TRBJ2-7; V: TRBV11-2; size: -
CDR3: CASSVLRDRGPNTGELFF; DNA: TGTGCCAGCAGCGTTTTGAGGGACAGGGGGCCGAACACCGGGGAGCTGTTTTTT; D: TRBD1; J: TRBJ2-2; V: TRBV9; size: few
CDR3: CASRRSGAAPVDTQYF; DNA: TGCGCCAGCAGGAGGAGCGGGGCGGCTCCGGTCGATACGCAGTATTTT; D: TRBD2; J: TRBJ2-3; V: TRBV5-1; size: few
CDR3: CASSLESRFYGYTF; DNA: TGTGCCAGCAGTTTAGAATCACGGTTCTATGGCTACACCTTC; D: -; J: TRBJ1-2; V: TRBV11-2; size: -
CDR3: CASSLGTSGHDSSYNEQFF; DNA: TGTGCCAGCAGCTTAGGGACTAGCGGGCACGACAGCTCCTACAATGAGCAGTTCTTC; D: TRBD2; J: TRBJ2-1; V: TRBV11-3; size: -
CDR3: CASSQPGQRNYGYTF; DNA: TGTGCCAGCAGCCAACCGGGACAGAGAAACTATGGCTACACCTTC; D: TRBD1; J: TRBJ1-2; V: TRBV4-2; size: -
CDR3: CASSPGDSYNEQFF; DNA: TGCGCCAGCAGCCCCGGGGACAGCTACAATGAGCAGTTCTTC; D: TRBD1; J: TRBJ2-1; V: TRBV5-1; size: -
CDR3: CASSRRDGLYEQYF; DNA: TGTGCCAGCAGCAGGCGGGACGGCCTCTACGAGCAGTACTTC; D: -; J: TRBJ2-7; V: TRBV7-8; size: -
CDR3: CASSRGWGTTFTEAFF; DNA: TGTGCCAGCAGCCGAGGATGGGGTACAACTTTCACTGAAGCTTTCTTT; D: -; J: TRBJ1-1; V: TRBV6-2/TRBV6-3; size: -
CDR3: CASSSGRNEQFF; DNA: TGTGCCAGCAGTTCCGGGAGAAATGAGCAGTTCTTC; D: -; J: TRBJ2-1; V: TRBV12-3/TRBV12-4; size: -
CDR3: CASSLFQNQPQHF; DNA: TGTGCCAGCAGCTTATTCCAAAATCAGCCCCAGCATTTT; D: -; J: TRBJ1-5; V: TRBV7-3; size: -
CDR3: CASSPQGAGMNTEAFF; DNA: TGTGCCAGCTCACCACAGGGTGCCGGAATGAACACTGAAGCTTTCTTT; D: -; J: TRBJ1-1; V: TRBV18; size: -
CDR3: CASRGEALIYF; DNA: TGTGCCAGCAGGGGGGAAGCCCTCATATATTTT; D: -; J: TRBJ1-3; V: TRBV28; size: once
CDR3: CASSQVVPINSPLHF; DNA: TGTGCCAGCAGCCAAGTGGTTCCCATTAATTCACCCCTCCACTTT; D: -; J: TRBJ1-6; V: TRBV3-1/TRBV3-2; size: few
CDR3: CATSDPKRETADTQYF; DNA: TGTGCCACCAGTGACCCTAAGCGGGAGACTGCAGATACGCAGTATTTT; D: TRBD2; J: TRBJ2-3; V: TRBV24-1; size: -
CDR3: CASRQNRDTGELFF; DNA: TGTGCCAGCAGGCAAAACAGGGATACCGGGGAGCTGTTTTTT; D: -; J: TRBJ2-2; V: TRBV6-6; size: -
CDR3: CATSDLPRLSYGYTF; DNA: TGTGCCACCAGTGATTTGCCCCGGCTGTCCTATGGCTACACCTTC; D: -; J: TRBJ1-2; V: TRBV24-1; size: -
CDR3: CASSQGVLEFYGYTF; DNA: TGTGCCAGCAGCCAAGGAGTGTTGGAGTTCTATGGCTACACCTTC; D: -; J: TRBJ1-2; V: TRBV4-2; size: -
CDR3: CASSLDGGGQPQHF; DNA: TGCGCCAGCAGCTTGGACGGGGGCGGGCAGCCCCAGCATTTT; D: -; J: TRBJ1-5; V: TRBV5-1; size: -
CDR3: CASSEVGTGHTQYF; DNA: TGCGCCAGCAGTGAGGTTGGGACAGGACATACGCAGTATTTT; D: TRBD1; J: TRBJ2-3; V: TRBV10-2; size: -
CDR3: CASSQVGQYSEAFF; DNA: TGTGCCAGCAGCCAAGTGGGGCAGTACTCTGAAGCTTTCTTT; D: -; J: TRBJ1-1; V: TRBV3-1/TRBV3-2; size: medium-sized
CDR3: CASSERGTYGYTF; DNA: TGTGCCAGCAGTGAAAGGGGCACTTATGGCTACACCTTC; D: -; J: TRBJ1-2; V: TRBV6-1; size: -
CDR3: CASSSGFTYGYTF; DNA: TGTGCCAGCAGCTCAGGGTTTACCTATGGCTACACCTTC; D: -; J: TRBJ1-2; V: TRBV7-9; size: -
CDR3: CASSPLAREGYTF; DNA: TGTGCCAGCTCACCATTGGCCAGGGAGGGCTACACCTTC; D: -; J: TRBJ1-2; V: TRBV18; size: few
CDR3: CASSKEALGSPLHF; DNA: TGTGCCAGTAGTAAGGAGGCCCTTGGGTCACCCCTCCACTTT; D: -; J: TRBJ1-6; V: TRBV19; size: -
CDR3: CASSLNGAQPQHF; DNA: TGTGCCAGCAGTTTAAATGGCGCCCAGCCCCAGCATTTT; D: -; J: TRBJ1-5; V: TRBV27; size: -
CDR3: CASSQVFQGETQYF; DNA: TGTGCCAGCAGCCAAGTTTTCCAGGGGGAGACCCAGTACTTC; D: -; J: TRBJ2-5; V: TRBV4-2; size: -
CDR3: CASNSAGATLNHNEQFF; DNA: TGTGCCAGCAATTCAGCGGGAGCCACGCTTAATCACAATGAGCAGTTCTTC; D: TRBD2; J: TRBJ2-1; V: TRBV28; size: -
CDR3: CASHRDISNQPQHF; DNA: TGTGCCAGCCACCGGGACATTAGCAATCAGCCCCAGCATTTT; D: -; J: TRBJ1-5; V: TRBV27; size: -
CDR3: CASSAGTSGQETQYF; DNA: TGTGCCAGCTCAGCCGGGACTAGCGGGCAAGAGACCCAGTACTTC; D: TRBD2; J: TRBJ2-5; V: TRBV18; size: -
CDR3: CASSQGEQETQYF; DNA: TGTGCCAGCAGCCAAGGAGAACAAGAGACCCAGTACTTC; D: -; J: TRBJ2-5; V: TRBV16; size: -
CDR3: CASSLASWGRSTDTQYF; DNA: TGCGCCAGCAGCTTGGCCTCTTGGGGACGGAGCACAGATACGCAGTATTTT; D: -; J: TRBJ2-3; V: TRBV5-1; size: -
CDR3: CASRLTPQPQHF; DNA: TGTGCCAGCAGATTGACACCACAGCCCCAGCATTTT; D: -; J: TRBJ1-5; V: TRBV28; size: -
CDR3: CSVVLRYEGQGNQPQHF; DNA: TGCAGCGTTGTTCTCCGATATGAGGGTCAAGGCAATCAGCCCCAGCATTTT; D: -; J: TRBJ1-5; V: TRBV29-1; size: -